The 5 T cell receptor beta chains given below trace back to one sample, sequenced in a study of cytomegalovirus exposure and HLA in healthy donors. Primers: 60 Vbeta forward and 13 Jbeta reverse. Data came from immunoSEQ multiplex PCR; TCRdb stores just in-frame clones and leaves some out. The table lists over 200,000 clones, roughly 84% of them singletons, with 1.3% in the top ten. Sample: PBMCs. These receptors were taken from a human donor in good health.

This clone came up once. The V gene is TRBV5-1, the J gene TRBJ1-4; 7 bases match TRBD1. Germline loops: CDR1 SGHRS, CDR2 YFSETQ. This CDR3 region has 16 residues. The junction had 2 bases not matched to a gene; V was cut back by 0 bases and J by 0 bases. CDR3 residues: CASSLAGTATNEKLFF. The CDR3 nucleotides read TGCGCCAGCAGCTTGGCGGGGACAGCAACTAATGAAAAACTGTTTTTT.

The genes are TRBV5-1 and TRBJ2-3, with 7 bases lining up with TRBD2. Losses at the gene ends were 4 bases for V and 2 bases for J; bases not matched to a gene: 10. This CDR3 has 16 amino acids. The germline gives CDR1 SGHRS, CDR2 YFSETQ. The CDR3 DNA is TGCGCCAGCAGCATCCAAGCGGGACCCCCCACAGATACGCAGTATTTT. Translating it yields CASSIQAGPPTDTQYF.

V and J are TRBV6-5 and TRBJ2-7; TRBD2 matches 12 bases. Germline lookup yields CDR1 MNHEY and CDR2 SVGAGI. The J segment lost 4 bases and the V segment lost 4 bases, leaving 5 bases of the junction unmatched. There are 15 residues in the CDR3. The DNA of the CDR3 is TGTGCCAGCAGTTGGGGACTAGCGGGCATGTACGAGCAGTACTTC. This encodes CASSWGLAGMYEQYF.

J is TRBJ1-2 and V is TRBV19, with D possibly TRBD1 on 6 matching bases. CDR1 is LNHDA and CDR2 is SQIVND in the germline V gene (reference sequence). Trimming pared 3 bases from V and 4 bases from J, leaving 15 bases between. This CDR3 comprises 15 residues. CDR3: CASSIPSGVGYGYTF. In DNA, the CDR3 is TGTGCCAGTAGTATCCCCTCAGGGGTTGGCTATGGCTACACCTTC.

The chain joins TRBV7-2 to TRBJ2-7; 16 bases are shared with TRBD2. The germline gives CDR1 SGHTA, CDR2 FQGNSA. V lost 1 base and J lost 6; bases outside the gene matches: 9. The CDR3 length is 18 residues. The chain's CDR3 is CASSLGGTSGRVRREQYF. The CDR3 bases are TGTGCCAGCAGCTTAGGGGGGACTAGCGGGAGGGTGCGGCGCGAGCAGTACTTC. Complete variable domain (other parts from reference TRBV7-2 and TRBJ2-7): GAGVSQSPSNKVTEKGKDVELRCDPISGHTALYWYRQSLGQGLEFLIYFQGNSAPDKSGLPSDRFSAERTGGSVSTLTIQRTQQEDSAVYLCASSLGGTSGRVRREQYFGPGTRLTVT.